Listed below are T cell receptor beta chains from one sample, sequenced in a study of blood T cell dynamics during melanoma immunotherapy. Profiling relied on immunoSEQ multiplex PCR, and the TCRdb table lists in-frame clones only, not all of them. The sample holds about 8,600 clones, roughly 87% seen once. The source was blood, collected from a patient treated with checkpoint blockade. The receptor source for this set is a human donor with melanoma. Each CDR3 is given with its conserved first and last residue. The order of the fields is V gene, D gene, CDR3 protein. The D gene is left open where the match is weak.

>TRBV7-2|-
CASSLIPYTQYF
>TRBV27|TRBD1
CASSLRTGSSYEQYF
>TRBV19|-
CASRATGGLAKNIQYF
>TRBV7-9|-
CASSLQGSFNQPQHF
>TRBV19|-
CASSTASNWNEQFF
>TRBV20-1|-
CSARVYTEAFF
>TRBV11-2|TRBD1
CASSLADRWQETQYF
>TRBV6-4|-
CASSGAGTSTDTQYF
>TRBV10-3|-
CAISGDDGTDTQYF
>TRBV7-9|TRBD2
CASSPGTSGNNEQYF